Below, 20 T cell receptor beta chains from the same sample are listed, as sequenced in a study of somatic mutations in cytotoxic T cells in rheumatoid arthritis. Sequencing used immunoSEQ multiplex PCR; TCRdb keeps in-frame clones, though not all of them. In the table there are about 6,900 clones, around three quarters of which are singletons. Sequencing was performed on CD8+ T cells sorted from blood. Receptor source: an adult with rheumatoid arthritis.

This clone was recorded once. The gene calls are TRBV4-2 and TRBJ2-5; D remains ambiguous. The V end was cut by 0 bases, the J end by 5 bases, with 10 bases between. The CDR3 extends over 14 amino acids. Germline assignment: CDR1 LGHNA and CDR2 YNFKEQ. In DNA form, the CDR3 reads TGTGCCAGCAGCCAAGAGGTGGTAGTTGAGACCCAGTACTTC. Protein product: CASSQEVVVETQYF.

This clone came up a few times. The CDR3 DNA follows: TGTGCCAGCAGTGTCGGAGGTAGGAATGAGCAGTTCTTC. Protein product: CASSVGGRNEQFF. The chain recombines TRBV2 with TRBJ2-1; perhaps TRBD2 as D (5 bases). Per germline, CDR1 SNHLY and CDR2 FYNNEI. Trimming left V 4 bases short and J 7 bases short, with 11 bases between. The CDR3 is 13 residues long.

This clone was seen a handful of times. The J gene is TRBJ2-5, the V gene TRBV11-2; D is uncertain. This CDR3 has 15 residues. Trimming shortened V by 3 bases and J by 1 base, and 12 bases separated the two germline ends. Germline CDR1 and CDR2: SGHAT and FQNNGV. CDR3 loop: CASSFWQAPQETQYF. Written as DNA, the CDR3 is TGTGCCAGCAGCTTTTGGCAGGCCCCCCAAGAGACCCAGTACTTC. Combining the CDR3 with reference TRBV11-2 and TRBJ2-5 gives the whole variable domain EAGVAQSPRYKIIEKRQSVAFWCNPISGHATLYWYQQILGQGPKLLIQFQNNGVVDDSQLPKDRFSAERLKGVDSTLKIQPAKLEDSAVYLCASSFWQAPQETQYFGPGTRLLVL.

This clone was seen only a few times. This chain connects TRBV7-8 to TRBJ2-7; 8 nucleotides agree with TRBD1. This CDR3 comprises 15 residues. The V segment lost 6 bases and the J segment 1 base; nucleotides outside the gene matches: 8. Germline CDR1 SGHVS, CDR2 FQNEAQ. This CDR3 reads CASRHGQGGSYEQYF. DNA for the CDR3: TGTGCCAGCAGACACGGACAGGGTGGGTCCTACGAGCAGTACTTC.

This clone was seen only once. The genes are TRBV29-1 and TRBJ2-1; 10 bases are shared with TRBD2. V shed 6 bases, J shed 0 bases, and the junction held 8 bases outside the gene matches. The CDR3 is 16 residues long. The germline CDR1 and CDR2 sequences are SQVTM and ANQGSEA. CDR3 in amino acids: CSVVGLASSSYNEQFF. DNA for the CDR3: TGCAGCGTGGTGGGACTAGCGTCGAGCTCCTACAATGAGCAGTTCTTC.

This rearrangement joins TRBV28 to TRBJ2-5, with TRBD2 identical over 13 bases. The end of the DNA aligns better with TRBJ2-7, so the J call may be wrong. In germline, CDR1 is MDHEN, CDR2 SYDVKM. This CDR3 spans 16 amino acids. The CDR3 protein is CASSPGLAGAPYEQYF. The CDR3 DNA is TGTGCCAGCAGCCCTGGACTAGCGGGAGCCCCCTACGAGCAGTACTTC.

The chain couples TRBV29-1 to TRBJ1-2; 8 nucleotides line up with TRBD1. The CDR3 spans 14 residues. The trim removed 4 bases at V and 4 bases at J, leaving 8 bases unmatched. In germline, CDR1 is SQVTM, CDR2 ANQGSEA. The CDR3 sequence is CSVGTGLGGYGYTF. CDR3 bases: TGCAGCGTTGGGACAGGGCTGGGTGGCTATGGCTACACCTTC.

The rearrangement joins TRBV7-9 to TRBJ1-2, with D unresolved. Trimming cost V 4 bases and J 4 bases, with 10 bases left between them. Germline V gene sequence: CDR1 SEHNR, CDR2 FQNEAQ (reference sequence). The CDR3 is 13 residues long. The CDR3 DNA is TGTGCCAGCAGCTCACAGAACGGCTATGGCTACACCTTC. The encoded protein is CASSSQNGYGYTF.

V usage is TRBV29-1 and J usage is TRBJ2-7; D is unclear. Trimming stripped 4 bases from V and 0 bases from J, with 10 bases between. The CDR3 runs 13 residues. Per germline, CDR1 SQVTM and CDR2 ANQGSEA. For the CDR3, the DNA is TGCAGCGTTGTCACCTCCCCCTCCTACGAGCAGTACTTC. This translates into CSVVTSPSYEQYF.

The chain recombines TRBV30 with TRBJ2-3, with a tentative D call TRBD2 (6 bases). Germline lookup yields CDR1 GTSNPN and CDR2 SVGIG (reference sequence). CDR3 size: 14 residues. The CDR3 reads CALAGGWGADTQYF. The CDR3 nucleotides read TGTGCTTTGGCCGGGGGTTGGGGCGCAGATACGCAGTATTTT.

The gene calls are TRBV6-1 and TRBJ2-7, with D possibly matching TRBD2 (5 bases). CDR3 length: 15 residues. V shed 2 bases and J shed 0 bases, with 11 bases lying between them. CDR1 is MNHNS and CDR2 is SASEGT in the germline V gene. CDR3 sequence reads: CASSEQSGSSYEQYF. The CDR3 nucleotides are TGTGCCAGCAGTGAACAGTCGGGGAGCTCCTACGAGCAGTACTTC.

The chain uses TRBV7-9 and TRBJ2-7; the D is unclear. The germline gives CDR1 SEHNR, CDR2 FQNEAQ (reference sequence). The CDR3 consists of 13 residues. Between the trimmed V and J ends, which lost 5 bases and 4 bases, there was a span of 12 bases. The CDR3 DNA sequence: TGTGCCAGCAGCCCTACTTACCATTACGAGCAGTACTTC. It yields the protein CASSPTYHYEQYF.

The chain combines TRBV7-2 with TRBJ1-2, with D uncertain. The germline CDR1 and CDR2 sequences are SGHTA and FQGNSA. CDR3 length: 12 residues. V lost 5 bases, J lost 7 bases, and 11 bases lay in between. DNA of the CDR3: TGTGCCAGCAGCGGCAGAAGTGGTGGCTACACCTTC. This encodes CASSGRSGGYTF.

The rearrangement joins TRBV6-5 to TRBJ1-2, with TRBD1 as a possible D gene (5 bases). Trimming took 2 bases from V and 6 from J, leaving 19 bases between them. The CDR3 length is 16 residues. The germline V gene has CDR1 MNHEY and CDR2 SVGAGI. The CDR3 DNA sequence: TGTGCCAGCAGTTACAGGTCCACAGGACTGAGGAATGGCTACACCTTC. Residues: CASSYRSTGLRNGYTF.

CDR3 nucleotide sequence: TGTGCCATCAGAGAGGGCGGGAGAGGGGATGAGCAGTTCTTC. It translates to CAIREGGRGDEQFF. The chain employs TRBV10-3 and TRBJ2-1; 7 bases align to TRBD2. This CDR3 contains 14 residues. The V segment lost 6 bases and the J segment 8 bases; nucleotides outside the gene matches: 10. CDR1 is ENHRY, CDR2 SYGVKD, per germline.

The chain uses TRBV20-1 and TRBJ2-7; a possible D gene is TRBD2 (6 bases). V shed 6 bases and J shed 3 bases, with 6 bases lying between them. The germline CDR1 and CDR2 sequences are DFQATT and SNEGSKA (reference sequence). There are 10 residues in the CDR3. The CDR3 loop reads CSAGGYEQYF. The DNA for the CDR3 is TGCAGTGCGGGGGGCTACGAGCAGTACTTC.

This clone turned up a few times. The CDR3 DNA reads as TGCAGCGTTGAAGAGACAGGCTATGGCTACACCTTC. Amino acid sequence: CSVEETGYGYTF. The V call is TRBV29-1, the J call TRBJ1-2, with D perhaps TRBD1 (6 bases). V lost 0 bases and J 4 bases, leaving 6 bases between the germline ends. Germline V CDR1 and CDR2: SQVTM, ANQGSEA. The CDR3 runs 12 residues.

The chain uses TRBV7-8 and TRBJ2-5, with 13 bases lining up with TRBD2. CDR1 is SGHVS, CDR2 FQNEAQ, per germline. V was clipped by 5 bases and J by 2 bases; unmatched bases: 14. The CDR3 totals 19 residues. The CDR3 reads CASSPTYRGLAGDQETQYF. CDR3 in DNA: TGTGCCAGCAGCCCAACTTACAGAGGACTAGCGGGAGATCAAGAGACCCAGTACTTC.

The gene calls are TRBV6-7 and TRBJ1-5; 9 nucleotides match TRBD1. TRBV6-7 is an ORF, and what it does is uncertain. V shed 7 bases and J 7 bases; nucleotides not matched to a gene: 11. The CDR3 consists of 15 residues. CDR3 loop: CASNDDRGSRQPQHF. The CDR3 bases are TGTGCCAGCAACGACGACAGGGGGTCTAGACAGCCCCAGCATTTT.

This sequence joins TRBV5-8 and TRBJ2-3; D may be TRBD2 (6 bases). Germline V gene lookup returns CDR1 SGHTS and CDR2 YDEGEE. The CDR3 loop spans 16 amino acids. V shed 0 bases and J shed 4 bases, with 15 bases lying between them. The CDR3 region has the DNA TGTGCCAGCAGCTTGGACCCGGGAGCAATCGCAGATACGCAGTATTTT. Protein: CASSLDPGAIADTQYF.